The 5 T cell receptor beta chains below all came from one sample that was sequenced in a study of T cell changes during pregnancy in multiple sclerosis. Data came from immunoSEQ multiplex PCR; TCRdb stores just in-frame clones and leaves some out. The sample lists around 59,000 clones; 90% to 95% were seen once. Sequencing was performed on peripheral blood, taken in the third trimester of pregnancy. The receptors derive from a female donor in good health, enrolled as a control in a pregnancy study.

This clone showed up just once. J is TRBJ2-1 and V is TRBV7-2; D unresolved. CDR1 SGHTA and CDR2 FQGNSA come from the germline V gene. Trimming removed 4 bases from V and 8 bases from J, with 9 bases in between. The CDR3 consists of 12 residues. CDR3 coding DNA: TGTGCCAGCAGCTGGCAGGTCCATGAGCAGTTCTTC. Its protein is CASSWQVHEQFF.

The V gene is TRBV27, the J gene TRBJ2-7; maybe TRBD2 (5 bases). V was cut by 5 bases and J by 4 bases, with 12 bases left in between. The germline V gene encodes CDR1 MNHEY and CDR2 SMNVEV (reference sequence). The CDR3 runs 13 residues. CDR3 coding DNA: TGTGCCAGCAGTCCCAACTCGGGGTACGAGCAGTACTTC. Protein sequence: CASSPNSGYEQYF.

This rearrangement joins TRBV7-6 to TRBJ1-2, with D possibly TRBD1 on 5 matching bases. Germline V gene sequence: CDR1 SGHVS, CDR2 FNYEAQ. The CDR3 loop spans 16 amino acids. V lost 5 bases to trimming and J lost 0 bases, with 16 bases between them. The chain's CDR3 is CASSAGDGEANYGYTF. The DNA of the CDR3 is TGTGCCAGCAGCGCGGGGGACGGCGAGGCTAACTATGGCTACACCTTC.

The chain combines TRBV11-2 with TRBJ2-3; 9 positions agree with TRBD2. CDR1 is SGHAT and CDR2 is FQNNGV in the germline V gene. V lost 5 bases, J lost 6 bases, and 6 bases stayed unmatched. The CDR3 contains 14 residues. CDR3 coding DNA: TGTGCCAGCAGCGCGGGGGGGGGATACGATACGCAGTATTTT. This gives the protein CASSAGGGYDTQYF. The full variable domain, completed using reference TRBV11-2 and TRBJ2-3, is EAGVAQSPRYKIIEKRQSVAFWCNPISGHATLYWYQQILGQGPKLLIQFQNNGVVDDSQLPKDRFSAERLKGVDSTLKIQPAKLEDSAVYLCASSAGGGYDTQYFGPGTRLTVL.

The rearrangement joins TRBV29-1 to TRBJ1-5; weak D call: TRBD1 (6 bases). V lost 4 bases and J lost 7, with 14 bases in between. Germline lookup yields CDR1 SQVTM and CDR2 ANQGSEA. The CDR3 spans 13 residues. The CDR3: CSVVGGAGQPQHF. For the CDR3, the DNA is TGCAGCGTTGTGGGGGGGGCAGGACAGCCCCAGCATTTT.